This T cell receptor beta chain comes out of a study of cytomegalovirus exposure and HLA in healthy donors. About this clone itself: The antigen is not known.

This table comes from immunoSEQ multiplex PCR, and its TCRdb copy is limited to in-frame clones, with some not included. The sample yields over 60,000 clones, roughly 96% seen once. The CDR3 has 15 residues. V was clipped by 3 bases and J by 7 bases; unmatched bases: 7. CDR1 and CDR2 (germline): LNHNV, YYDKDF (reference sequence). General study results and limits: The study flagged approximately 180 TCR beta chains as cytomegalovirus-associated. In a later analysis, first-cohort TCR clusters were found to tend to co-occur in the 100 to 150 validation repertoires.

This receptor was obtained from a man between 18 and 29 years old in good health and CMV-seronegative. This rearrangement joins TRBV15 to TRBJ2-1; 9 nucleotides line up with TRBD2. Sequenced sample: PBMCs. CDR3 DNA sequence: TGTGCCACCAGCAGTTTGGCGGGAGGGCGTAATGAGCAGTTCTTC. Translation gives CATSSLAGGRNEQFF.